Reported below is one TCR beta chain. The V gene's germline CDR1 is SGDLS and CDR2 YYNGEE. V was shortened by 3 bases and J by 6 bases, with 16 bases between the two germline ends. This CDR3 is built from 15 residues. As originally analysed: Estimation of nucleated cell counts relied on the amplification of reference gene primers. Profiled with immunoSEQ multiplex PCR; TCRdb holds only in-frame clones, not every one. For V, J and clone size, that table is used; D and trimming come from the DNA. The sample includes approximately 150,000 clones, about 82% of them seen just once. This entry belongs to a study of blood T cell repertoires in COVID-19. For the study at large: Researchers got acute and convalescent COVID-19 samples from the United States, Italy and Spain. T cells, B-cell-depleted T cells, or PBMCs supplied cDNA or gDNA.

While infection was still active, Seattle patients were enrolled and then followed longitudinally. This TCR was sampled from a woman of 80 years or more with COVID-19, enrolled during active disease. The rearrangement uses TRBV9 and TRBJ1-3, with D possibly TRBD1 on 5 matching bases. Sequencing was done on a sample of peripheral blood. The CDR3 bases are TGTGCCAGCAGCGGGCGACAGAACACCGTAAACACCATATATTTT. Its protein product is CASSGRQNTVNTIYF.